Presented here are 26 T cell receptor beta chains from one specimen sequenced in a study of T cells in Graves' hyperthyroidism and ophthalmopathy. Researchers took RNA transcripts and amplified the TCR beta CDR3 regions from them. The primer set for the first-round RT-PCR of the TCR CDR3 was HTBI. A single record per CDR3 protein comes from TCRdb applying MiXCR to the multiplex PCR reads. The profile covers under 130,000 distinct CDR3 sequences, with 40% to 50% appearing a single time and 20% to 30% taken by the ten largest. Sample: blood. These receptors all stem from a man aged 35-49 years with Graves' hyperthyroidism.

The table lists this clonotype with many counts. The J gene is TRBJ2-4, the V gene TRBV12-3 or TRBV12-4, with a tentative D call TRBD1 (7 bases). CDR3 length: 14 amino acids. Trimming took 6 bases from V and 6 from J, leaving 15 bases between them. CDR3 sequence reads: CASSRQGGRNIQYF. In nucleotides, the CDR3 is TGTGCCAGCAGCAGACAGGGAGGAAGAAACATTCAGTACTTC.

This clonotype has at least ten counts. This chain uses TRBV19 with TRBJ2-1; no definite D call. Trimming took 1 base from V and 5 from J, leaving 9 bases between them. CDR1 and CDR2 from the germline V gene are LNHDA and SQIVND (reference sequence). This CDR3 has 14 residues. This CDR3 is CASSIGRTDNEQFF. The CDR3 nucleotides are TGTGCCAGTAGTATAGGCCGGACCGACAATGAGCAGTTCTTC.

The V call is TRBV24-1, the J call TRBJ1-5; 12 positions match TRBD1. Looked up from germline, CDR1 is KGHDR and CDR2 is SFDVKD. Unmatched junction bases numbered 12, after V lost 5 bases and J lost 14 bases. The CDR3 covers 15 residues. CDR3 nucleotide sequence: TGTGCCACCAGTGCTTCTACCGGGACAGGGGGCTACGAGCATTTT. Translated, it gives CATSASTGTGGYEHF.

This clonotype was observed a few times. This chain links TRBV15 with TRBJ2-6; D call uncertain. CDR1 and CDR2 (germline): LNHNV, YYDKDF (reference sequence). The CDR3 sequence is 15 residues long. Trimming cost V 3 bases and J 4 bases, with 10 bases left between them. CDR3 nucleotide sequence: TGTGCCACCAGCAGTGTAGGCACAGGGGCCAACGTCCTGACTTTC. Its translation is CATSSVGTGANVLTF.

This clonotype was observed a single time. The chain carries TRBV24-1 and TRBJ2-2; 9 nucleotides agree with TRBD1. CDR3 length: 16 amino acids. In germline, CDR1 is KGHDR, CDR2 SFDVKD. J was trimmed by 1 base and V by 4 bases; bases with no gene match: 3. CDR3 nucleotides: TGTGCCACCAGTGACGCGGGACAGGGGAACACCGGGGAGCTGTTTTTT. This sequence encodes CATSDAGQGNTGELFF.

About this clonotype: A much larger clone differs from this one at a single base, so this may be a read error. V usage is TRBV4-1 and J usage is TRBJ2-7; perhaps TRBD1 as D (6 bases). This CDR3 region has 15 residues. Trimming stripped 4 bases from V and 7 bases from J, with 20 bases between. CDR1 is MGHRA, CDR2 YSYEKL, per germline. The CDR3 reads CASSRTAGSYNEQYF. In nucleotides, the CDR3 is TGCGCCAGCAGCCGGACAGCAGGGTCCTACAATGAGCAGTACTTC.

This clonotype was counted at least ten times. The rearrangement links TRBV25-1 to TRBJ2-1; 11 bases line up with TRBD1. The CDR3 loop spans 15 amino acids. V gave up 3 bases and J gave up 6 bases; unmatched junction bases: 4. The germline CDR1 and CDR2 sequences are MGHDK and SYGVNS. This CDR3 reads CASSDRTGGLNEQFF. In nucleotides, the CDR3 is TGTGCCAGCAGTGACCGGACAGGGGGCCTCAATGAGCAGTTCTTC.

This clonotype was found many times. This chain uses TRBV13 with TRBJ2-5; 11 bases line up with TRBD1. Losses at the gene ends were 4 bases for V and 5 bases for J; bases not matched to a gene: 6. The length of the CDR3 is 15 residues. The germline gives CDR1 PRHDT, CDR2 FYEKMQ (reference sequence). The CDR3 is CASSSRDRGGETQYF. The DNA for the CDR3 is TGTGCCAGCAGCTCCCGGGACAGGGGGGGGGAGACCCAGTACTTC.

This clonotype was detected once. The chain recombines TRBV11-2 with TRBJ1-2; D remains ambiguous. V was cut by 6 bases and J by 8 bases, with 16 bases left in between. This CDR3 is 13 amino acids long. Germline CDR1 SGHAT, CDR2 FQNNGV. CDR3: CASRRKGRPGYTF. The CDR3, as DNA: TGTGCCAGCAGGCGAAAAGGGCGACCAGGCTACACCTTC.

Regarding this clonotype: One base away lies a much larger clone, so this may be a sequencing read error. This sequence joins TRBV11-2 and TRBJ1-3; 9 bases match TRBD1. Germline V gene data show CDR1 as SGHAT and CDR2 as FQNNGV. J was trimmed by 1 base and V by 7 bases; bases with no gene match: 17. The CDR3 has 19 amino acids. CDR3 sequence (DNA): TGTGCCAGCACCACACCCTGGGGACAGGGTTTAACTTCTGGAAACACCATATATTTT. Protein: CASTTPWGQGLTSGNTIYF.

V gene TRBV20-1 combines with J gene TRBJ1-2; D call uncertain. Germline CDR1 is DFQATT and CDR2 is SNEGSKA (reference sequence). CDR3 length: 11 amino acids. The V gene lost 6 bases and the J gene lost 13 bases, with 18 bases spanning the gap. The CDR3 region has the DNA TGCAGTGCAAGGGTTCGGTATGGCCGCACCTTC. This gives the protein CSARVRYGRTF.

To note about this clonotype: At one end the junction does not follow the germline gene, possibly because of a read error. V and J are TRBV2 and TRBJ2-1, with D unclear. This CDR3 contains 13 residues. Germline V gene sequence: CDR1 SNHLY, CDR2 FYNNEI. The CDR3 DNA is TGTGCCAGCAGTCAGTGGATGTCCAATGAACAGTTCTTC. It translates to CASSQWMSNEQFF.

CDR3 sequence reads: CASGSSWGETQYF. The CDR3 nucleotides are TGTGCTAGTGGTTCGAGTTGGGGGGAGACCCAGTACTTC. The chain joins TRBV12-5 to TRBJ2-5, with D perhaps matching TRBD1 or TRBD2 (5 bases each). The CDR3 loop spans 13 amino acids. Trimming pared 4 bases from V and 5 bases from J, leaving 11 bases between. The germline V gene encodes CDR1 LGHNT and CDR2 FRNRAP.

The V call is TRBV2, the J call TRBJ2-3, with 14 positions matching TRBD2. The CDR3 runs to 18 residues. Germline lookup yields CDR1 SNHLY and CDR2 FYNNEI. V lost 9 bases to trimming and J lost 2 bases; unmatched junction nucleotides: 13. Here the CDR3 DNA reads TGTGCCAGTTGGCGACTAGCGGGAGGGCCAACCCCCACAGATACGCAGTATTTT. Protein product: CASWRLAGGPTPTDTQYF.

The J gene is TRBJ2-1, the V gene TRBV20-1; D might be TRBD1 or TRBD2, each matching 5 bases. The CDR3 length is 10 residues. Germline V gene lookup returns CDR1 DFQATT and CDR2 SNEGSKA (reference sequence). With 3 bases removed from V and 9 bases from J, the gap between germline ends came to 6 bases. This CDR3 is CSARGVEQFF. For the CDR3, the DNA is TGCAGTGCTAGGGGGGTTGAGCAGTTCTTC.

In its sample, this clonotype was seen many times. The chain recombines TRBV12-3 or TRBV12-4 with TRBJ2-3; D perhaps matches TRBD2 (7 bases). The CDR3 runs to 16 residues. The V end was cut by 8 bases, the J end by 5 bases, with 23 bases between. The CDR3 protein is CASGKRRTRDIDTQYF. DNA of the CDR3: TGTGCCAGCGGGAAGAGGAGGACTAGGGACATAGATACGCAGTATTTT.

This clonotype was observed many times. The rearrangement uses TRBV20-1 and TRBJ2-7; D gene unclear. This CDR3 spans 14 amino acids. Germline CDR1 and CDR2: DFQATT and SNEGSKA (reference sequence). Trimming shortened V by 0 bases and J by 2 bases, and 11 bases separated the two germline ends. The CDR3 region is CSARDIQAPYEQYF. The CDR3 nucleotides are TGCAGTGCTAGAGATATCCAGGCCCCCTACGAGCAGTACTTC.

There are many counts of this clonotype. V and J are TRBV19 and TRBJ2-1, with D unresolved. Germline V CDR1 and CDR2: LNHDA, SQIVND (reference sequence). The CDR3 contains 13 residues. V shed 3 bases and J shed 6 bases, with 9 bases lying between them. CDR3 nucleotide sequence: TGTGCCAGTAGTATTAGTCTCCTCAATGAGCAGTTCTTC. It encodes CASSISLLNEQFF.

On this clonotype: Germline and junction disagree at one end, which may indicate a read error. The V gene is TRBV20-1, the J gene TRBJ2-1; D is possibly TRBD1 or TRBD2 (5 bases each). CDR3 length: 11 amino acids. Germline assignment: CDR1 DFQATT and CDR2 SNEGSKA (reference sequence). Written as DNA, the CDR3 is TGCAGTGCCCCATACATGACGGGGCTGCTCTTC. Residues: CSAPYMTGLLF.

Comment on this clonotype: This may come from a read error, since a much larger clone is one base off. CDR3 bases: TGTGGCAGCAGGTTGGGGGACACTGAAGCTTTCTTT. Its protein product is CGSRLGDTEAFF. The chain is built from TRBV6-6 and TRBJ1-1, with D possibly matching TRBD1 (5 bases). CDR3 size: 12 residues. The germline gives CDR1 MNHNY, CDR2 SVGAGI (reference sequence).

V is TRBV15 and J is TRBJ1-4; D gene unclear. Trimming took off 0 bases at V and 7 bases at J, with 9 bases between the two ends. CDR1 LNHNV and CDR2 YYDKDF come from the germline V gene (reference sequence). The CDR3 sequence is 14 residues long. This chain's CDR3 is CATSRDRKGEKLFF. In DNA form, the CDR3 reads TGTGCCACCAGCAGAGATCGCAAGGGTGAAAAACTGTTTTTT.

V gene TRBV7-2 combines with J gene TRBJ1-2, with 11 bases lining up with TRBD1. The germline gives CDR1 SGHTA, CDR2 FQGNSA. The CDR3 is 18 amino acids. V dropped 5 bases and J dropped 2; count of bases not matched to a gene: 13. The CDR3 is CASSPVPGQGGRNYGYTF. In DNA form, the CDR3 reads TGTGCCAGCAGCCCAGTCCCGGGACAGGGGGGTCGGAACTATGGCTACACCTTC.

The chain joins TRBV7-9 to TRBJ1-1; D gene uncertain. The CDR3 length is 11 residues. From germline, CDR1 is SEHNR and CDR2 FQNEAQ (reference sequence). V was cut by 5 bases and J by 5 bases, with 6 bases left in between. The CDR3 DNA is TGTGCCAGCAGCCGCGGGACTGAAGCTTTCTTT. It codes for CASSRGTEAFF. Full variable domain (missing parts from reference TRBV7-9 and TRBJ1-1): DTGVSQNPRHKITKRGQNVTFRCDPISEHNRLYWYRQTLGQGPEFLTYFQNEAQLEKSRLLSDRFSAERPKGSFSTLEIQRTEQGDSAMYLCASSRGTEAFFGQGTRLTVV.

There are many counts of this clonotype. The genes are TRBV7-9 and TRBJ2-3; a possible D gene is TRBD1 (5 bases). CDR1 is SEHNR and CDR2 is FQNEAQ in the germline V gene (reference sequence). The CDR3 sequence is 11 residues long. The ends were cut back, 3 bases at V and 8 bases at J, with 6 bases in the middle. The CDR3 bases are TGTGCCAGCAGCTTGGACATTACGCAGTATTTT. This encodes CASSLDITQYF. The variable domain in full, with the rest retrieved from reference TRBV7-9 and TRBJ2-3, is DTGVSQNPRHKITKRGQNVTFRCDPISEHNRLYWYRQTLGQGPEFLTYFQNEAQLEKSRLLSDRFSAERPKGSFSTLEIQRTEQGDSAMYLCASSLDITQYFGPGTRLTVL.

This clonotype was detected once. This chain connects TRBV9 to TRBJ1-2, with 7 bases fitting TRBD1. The CDR3 consists of 15 residues. After removal of 2 bases from V and 4 bases from J, the junction contained 8 bases not matched to a gene. Germline CDR1 SGDLS, CDR2 YYNGEE. The chain's CDR3 is CASSVGATGRYGYTF. CDR3 DNA sequence: TGTGCCAGCAGCGTCGGAGCGACAGGGCGCTATGGCTACACCTTC. Complete variable domain (other parts from reference TRBV9 and TRBJ1-2): DSGVTQTPKHLITATGQRVTLRCSPRSGDLSVYWYQQSLDQGLQFLIQYYNGEERAKGNILERFSAQQFPDLHSELNLSSLELGDSALYFCASSVGATGRYGYTFGSGTRLTVV.

Notes on this clonotype: One end of the junction does not line up with germline, which may come from a read error. The chain recombines TRBV24-1 with TRBJ2-1; no clear D gene. The CDR3 spans 9 residues. Germline values: CDR1 KGHDR, CDR2 SFDVKD. CDR3 DNA: TGCACCAGGAGCTTTGAGCAGTTCTTC. Encoded protein: CTRSFEQFF.